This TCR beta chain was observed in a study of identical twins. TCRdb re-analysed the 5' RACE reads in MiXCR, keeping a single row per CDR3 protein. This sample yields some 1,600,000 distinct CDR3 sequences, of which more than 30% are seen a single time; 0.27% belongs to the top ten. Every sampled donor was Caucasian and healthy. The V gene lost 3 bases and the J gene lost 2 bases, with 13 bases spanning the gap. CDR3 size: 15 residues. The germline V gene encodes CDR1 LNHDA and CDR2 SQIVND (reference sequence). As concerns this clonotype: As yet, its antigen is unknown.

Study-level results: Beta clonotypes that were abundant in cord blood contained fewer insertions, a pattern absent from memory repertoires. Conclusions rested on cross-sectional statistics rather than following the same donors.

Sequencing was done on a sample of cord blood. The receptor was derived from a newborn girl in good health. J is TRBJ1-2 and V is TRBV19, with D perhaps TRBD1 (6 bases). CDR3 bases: TGTGCCAGTAGTATCACCACCGGGACAAACTATGGCTACACCTTC. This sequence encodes CASSITTGTNYGYTF.